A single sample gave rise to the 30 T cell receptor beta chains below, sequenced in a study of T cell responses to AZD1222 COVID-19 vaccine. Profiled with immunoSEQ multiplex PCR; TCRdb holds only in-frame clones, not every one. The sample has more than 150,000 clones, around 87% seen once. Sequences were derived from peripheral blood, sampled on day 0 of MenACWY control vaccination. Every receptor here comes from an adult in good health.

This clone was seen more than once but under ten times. The CDR3 region has the DNA TGTGCCAGCAGCCCGACAGGGGGGAACACTGAAGCTTTCTTT. Translation gives CASSPTGGNTEAFF. This chain links TRBV28 with TRBJ1-1, with 9 bases lining up with TRBD1. This CDR3 has 14 amino acids. Germline lookup yields CDR1 MDHEN and CDR2 SYDVKM. V dropped 6 bases and J dropped 1; count of bases not matched to a gene: 3.

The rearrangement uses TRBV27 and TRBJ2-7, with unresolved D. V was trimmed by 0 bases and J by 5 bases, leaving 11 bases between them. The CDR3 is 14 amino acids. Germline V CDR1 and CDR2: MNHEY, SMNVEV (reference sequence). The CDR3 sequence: CASSLSPLGHEQYF. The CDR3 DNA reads TGTGCCAGCAGTTTATCCCCCTTGGGCCACGAGCAGTACTTC.

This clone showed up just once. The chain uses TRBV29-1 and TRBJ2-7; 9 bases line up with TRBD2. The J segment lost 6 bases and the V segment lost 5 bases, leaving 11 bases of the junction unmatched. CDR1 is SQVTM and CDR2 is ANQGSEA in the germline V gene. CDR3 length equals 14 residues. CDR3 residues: CSVRRGGREREQYF. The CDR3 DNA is TGCAGCGTTAGGCGGGGGGGCAGGGAGCGCGAGCAGTACTTC.

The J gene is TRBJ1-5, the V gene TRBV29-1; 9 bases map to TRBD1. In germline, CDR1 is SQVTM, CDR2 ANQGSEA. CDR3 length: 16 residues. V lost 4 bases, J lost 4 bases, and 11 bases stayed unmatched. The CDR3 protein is CSVALTGTGPNQPQHF. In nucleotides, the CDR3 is TGCAGCGTTGCCCTCACTGGGACAGGGCCTAATCAGCCCCAGCATTTT.

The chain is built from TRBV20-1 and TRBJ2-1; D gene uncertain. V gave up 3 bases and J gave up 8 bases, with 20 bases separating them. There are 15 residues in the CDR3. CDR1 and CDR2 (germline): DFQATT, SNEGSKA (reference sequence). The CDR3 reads CSASSLGGPHDEQFF. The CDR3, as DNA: TGCAGTGCTAGTAGTTTAGGTGGGCCACACGATGAGCAGTTCTTC.

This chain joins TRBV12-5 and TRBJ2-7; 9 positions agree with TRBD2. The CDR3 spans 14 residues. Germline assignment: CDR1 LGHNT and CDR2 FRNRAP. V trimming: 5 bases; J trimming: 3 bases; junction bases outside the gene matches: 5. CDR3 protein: CASGGTSFLYEQYF. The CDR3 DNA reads TGTGCTAGTGGTGGGACTAGCTTCCTCTACGAGCAGTACTTC.

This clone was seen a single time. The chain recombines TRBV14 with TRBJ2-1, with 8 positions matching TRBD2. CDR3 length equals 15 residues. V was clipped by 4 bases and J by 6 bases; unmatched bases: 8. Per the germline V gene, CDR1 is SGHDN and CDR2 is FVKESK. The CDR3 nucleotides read TGTGCCAGCAGCCTCCTCGCGGGGGGTCTCAATGAGCAGTTCTTC. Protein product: CASSLLAGGLNEQFF.

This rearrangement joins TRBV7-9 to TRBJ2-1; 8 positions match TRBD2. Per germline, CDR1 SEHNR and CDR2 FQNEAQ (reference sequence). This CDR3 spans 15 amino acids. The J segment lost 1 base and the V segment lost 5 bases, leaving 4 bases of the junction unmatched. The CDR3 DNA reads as TGTGCCAGCAGCCCCGGGAGGGCTTCCTACAATGAGCAGTTCTTC. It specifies CASSPGRASYNEQFF. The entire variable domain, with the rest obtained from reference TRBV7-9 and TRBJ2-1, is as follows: DTGVSQNPRHKITKRGQNVTFRCDPISEHNRLYWYRQTLGQGPEFLTYFQNEAQLEKSRLLSDRFSAERPKGSFSTLEIQRTEQGDSAMYLCASSPGRASYNEQFFGPGTRLTVL.

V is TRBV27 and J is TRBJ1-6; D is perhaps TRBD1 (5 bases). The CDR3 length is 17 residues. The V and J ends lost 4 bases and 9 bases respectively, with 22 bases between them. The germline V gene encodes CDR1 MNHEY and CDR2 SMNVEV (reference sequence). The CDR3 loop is CASSSGRGPIIGSPLHF. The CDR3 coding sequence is TGTGCCAGCAGTTCGGGGCGGGGCCCGATAATTGGTTCACCCCTCCACTTT.

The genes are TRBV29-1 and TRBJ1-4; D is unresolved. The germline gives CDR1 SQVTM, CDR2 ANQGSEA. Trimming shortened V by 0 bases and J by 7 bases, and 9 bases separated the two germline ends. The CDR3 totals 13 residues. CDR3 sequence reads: CSVEDAGGEKLFF. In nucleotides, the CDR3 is TGCAGCGTTGAAGATGCGGGTGGTGAAAAACTGTTTTTT.

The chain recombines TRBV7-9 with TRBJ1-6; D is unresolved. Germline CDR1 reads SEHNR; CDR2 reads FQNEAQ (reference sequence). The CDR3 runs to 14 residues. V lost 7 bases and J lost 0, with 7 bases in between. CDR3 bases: TGTGCCAGCACCGGGAGCTCCTATAATTCACCCCTCCACTTT. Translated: CASTGSSYNSPLHF.

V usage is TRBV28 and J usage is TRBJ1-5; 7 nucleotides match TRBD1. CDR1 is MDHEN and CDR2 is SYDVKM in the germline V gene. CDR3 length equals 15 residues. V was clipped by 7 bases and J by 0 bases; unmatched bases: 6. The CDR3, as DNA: TGTGCCAGCACCACGGGACAGCGTAGCAATCAGCCCCAGCATTTT. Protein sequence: CASTTGQRSNQPQHF.

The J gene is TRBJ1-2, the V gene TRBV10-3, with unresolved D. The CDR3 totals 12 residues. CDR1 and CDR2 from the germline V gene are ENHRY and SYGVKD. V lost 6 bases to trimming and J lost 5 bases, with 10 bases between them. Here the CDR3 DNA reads TGTGCCATCAGCCCTGACGAATATGGCTACACCTTC. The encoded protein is CAISPDEYGYTF.

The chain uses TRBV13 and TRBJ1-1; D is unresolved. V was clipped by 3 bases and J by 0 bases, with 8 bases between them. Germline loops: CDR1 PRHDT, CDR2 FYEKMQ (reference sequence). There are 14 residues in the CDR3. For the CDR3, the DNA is TGTGCCAGCAGCTTTTCGTCCGTGAACACTGAAGCTTTCTTT. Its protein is CASSFSSVNTEAFF.

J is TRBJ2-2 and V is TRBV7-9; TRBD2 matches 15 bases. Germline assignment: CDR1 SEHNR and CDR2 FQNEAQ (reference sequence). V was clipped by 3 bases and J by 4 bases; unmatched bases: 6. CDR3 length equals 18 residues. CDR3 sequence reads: CASSFGTSGRLGTGELFF. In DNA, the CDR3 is TGTGCCAGCAGCTTTGGGACTAGCGGGAGGCTGGGCACCGGGGAGCTGTTTTTT.

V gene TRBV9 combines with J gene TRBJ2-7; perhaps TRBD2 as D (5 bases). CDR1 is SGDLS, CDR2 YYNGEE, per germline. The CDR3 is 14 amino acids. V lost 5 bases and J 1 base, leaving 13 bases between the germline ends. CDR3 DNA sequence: TGTGCCAGCAGTCACGACGGCGGGTCCTACGAGCAGTACTTC. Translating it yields CASSHDGGSYEQYF.

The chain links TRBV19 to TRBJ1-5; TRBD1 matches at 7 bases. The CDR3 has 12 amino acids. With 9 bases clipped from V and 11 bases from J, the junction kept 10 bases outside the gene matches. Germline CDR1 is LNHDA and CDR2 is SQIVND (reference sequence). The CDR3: CASTTGDSSQHF. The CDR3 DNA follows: TGTGCCAGCACTACGGGGGACAGCTCCCAGCATTTT. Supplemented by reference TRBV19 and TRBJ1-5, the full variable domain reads DGGITQSPKYLFRKEGQNVTLSCEQNLNHDAMYWYRQDPGQGLRLIYYSQIVNDFQKGDIAEGYSVSREKKESFPLTVTSAQKNPTAFYLCASTTGDSSQHFGDGTRLSIL.

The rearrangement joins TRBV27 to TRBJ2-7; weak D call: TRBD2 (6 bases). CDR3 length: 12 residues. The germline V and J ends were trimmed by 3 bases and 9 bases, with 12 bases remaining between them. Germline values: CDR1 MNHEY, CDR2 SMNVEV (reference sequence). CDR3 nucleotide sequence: TGTGCCAGCAGTTTTGCGGGACGGGGGCAGTACTTC. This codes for CASSFAGRGQYF.

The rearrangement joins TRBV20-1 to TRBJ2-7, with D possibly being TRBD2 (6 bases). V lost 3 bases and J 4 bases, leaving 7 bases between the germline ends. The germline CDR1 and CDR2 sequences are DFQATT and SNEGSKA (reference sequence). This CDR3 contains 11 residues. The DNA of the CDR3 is TGCAGTGCTAGGACTAGTTACGAGCAGTACTTC. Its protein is CSARTSYEQYF.

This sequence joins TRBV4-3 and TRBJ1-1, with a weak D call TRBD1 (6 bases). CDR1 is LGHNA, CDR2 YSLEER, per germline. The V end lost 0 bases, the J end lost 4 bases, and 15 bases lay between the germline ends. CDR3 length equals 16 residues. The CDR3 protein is CASSQDLVKGGTEAFF. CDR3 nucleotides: TGCGCCAGCAGCCAAGATTTAGTAAAGGGGGGCACTGAAGCTTTCTTT.

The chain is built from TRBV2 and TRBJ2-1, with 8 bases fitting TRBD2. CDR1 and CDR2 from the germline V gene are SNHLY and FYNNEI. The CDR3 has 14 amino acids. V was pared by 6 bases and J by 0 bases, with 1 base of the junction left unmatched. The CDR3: CASRSGSSYNEQFF. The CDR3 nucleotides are TGTGCCAGCAGGAGCGGGAGCTCCTACAATGAGCAGTTCTTC.

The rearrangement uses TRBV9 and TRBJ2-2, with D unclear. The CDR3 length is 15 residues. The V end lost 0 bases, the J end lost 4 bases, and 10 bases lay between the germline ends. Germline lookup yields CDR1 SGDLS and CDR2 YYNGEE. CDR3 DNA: TGTGCCAGCAGCGTAGTGTCACAAGCCACCGGGGAGCTGTTTTTT. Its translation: CASSVVSQATGELFF.

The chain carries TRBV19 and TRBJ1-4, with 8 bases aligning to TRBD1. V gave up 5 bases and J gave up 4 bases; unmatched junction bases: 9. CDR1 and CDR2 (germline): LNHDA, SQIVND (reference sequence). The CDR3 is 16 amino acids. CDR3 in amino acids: CASSDWIGQGNEKLFF. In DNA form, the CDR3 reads TGTGCCAGTAGTGATTGGATAGGACAGGGTAATGAAAAACTGTTTTTT.

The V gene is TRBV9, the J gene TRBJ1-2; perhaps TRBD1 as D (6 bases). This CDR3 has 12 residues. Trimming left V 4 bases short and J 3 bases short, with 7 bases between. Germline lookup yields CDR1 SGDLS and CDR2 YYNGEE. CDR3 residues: CASSRQDYGYTF. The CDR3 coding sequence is TGTGCCAGCAGCCGACAGGACTATGGCTACACCTTC.

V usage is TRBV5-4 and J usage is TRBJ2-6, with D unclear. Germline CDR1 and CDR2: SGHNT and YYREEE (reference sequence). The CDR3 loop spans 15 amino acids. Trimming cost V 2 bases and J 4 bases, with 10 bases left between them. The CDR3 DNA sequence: TGTGCCAGCAGCTTACTTCTGGTCGGGGCCAACGTCCTGACTTTC. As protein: CASSLLLVGANVLTF.

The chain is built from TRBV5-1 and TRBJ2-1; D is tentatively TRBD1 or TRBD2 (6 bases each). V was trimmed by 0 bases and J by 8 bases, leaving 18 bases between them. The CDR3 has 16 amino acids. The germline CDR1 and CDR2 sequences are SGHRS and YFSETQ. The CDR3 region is CASSLAPTGGADEQFF. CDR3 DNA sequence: TGCGCCAGCAGCTTGGCCCCGACAGGAGGGGCAGATGAGCAGTTCTTC.

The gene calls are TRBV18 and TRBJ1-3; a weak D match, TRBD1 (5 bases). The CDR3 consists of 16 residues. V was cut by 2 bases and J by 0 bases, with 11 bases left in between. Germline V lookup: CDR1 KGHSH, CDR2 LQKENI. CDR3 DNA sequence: TGTGCCAGCTCACCAGCATGGGACCCCTCTGGAAACACCATATATTTT. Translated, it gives CASSPAWDPSGNTIYF.

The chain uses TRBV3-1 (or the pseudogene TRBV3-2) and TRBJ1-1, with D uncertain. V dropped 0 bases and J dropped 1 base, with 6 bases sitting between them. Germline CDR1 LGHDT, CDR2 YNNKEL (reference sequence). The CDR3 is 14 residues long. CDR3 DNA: TGTGCCAGCAGCCAAGAAACATCGAACACTGAAGCTTTCTTT. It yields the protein CASSQETSNTEAFF.

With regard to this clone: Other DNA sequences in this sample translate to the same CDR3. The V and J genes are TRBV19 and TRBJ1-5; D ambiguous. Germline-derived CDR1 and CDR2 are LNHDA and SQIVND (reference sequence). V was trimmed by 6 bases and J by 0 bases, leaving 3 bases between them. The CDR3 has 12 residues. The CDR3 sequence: CASRASNQPQHF. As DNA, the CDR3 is TGTGCCAGTAGGGCTAGCAATCAGCCCCAGCATTTT.

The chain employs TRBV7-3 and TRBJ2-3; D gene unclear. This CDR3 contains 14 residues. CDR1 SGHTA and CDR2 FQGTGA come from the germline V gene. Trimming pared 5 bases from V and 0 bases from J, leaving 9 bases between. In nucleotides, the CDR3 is TGTGCCAGCAGCCCGGGTGTGAGCACAGATACGCAGTATTTT. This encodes CASSPGVSTDTQYF.